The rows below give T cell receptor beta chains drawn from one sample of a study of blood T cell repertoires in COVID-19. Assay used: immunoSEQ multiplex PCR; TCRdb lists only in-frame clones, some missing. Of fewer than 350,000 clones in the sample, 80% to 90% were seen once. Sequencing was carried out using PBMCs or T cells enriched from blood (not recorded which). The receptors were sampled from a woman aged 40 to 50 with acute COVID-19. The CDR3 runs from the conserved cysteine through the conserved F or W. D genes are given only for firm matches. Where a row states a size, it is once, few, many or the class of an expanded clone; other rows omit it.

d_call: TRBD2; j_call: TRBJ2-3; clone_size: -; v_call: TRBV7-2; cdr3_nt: TGTGCCAGCAGCTTAGTTAGCGGGGGGGCCGTGGATACGCAGTATTTT; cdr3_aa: CASSLVSGGAVDTQYF
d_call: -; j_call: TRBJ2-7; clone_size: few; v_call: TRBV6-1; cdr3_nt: TGTGCCAGCAGTGAGGGCCCAACTGGTTACGAGCAGTACTTC; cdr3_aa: CASSEGPTGYEQYF
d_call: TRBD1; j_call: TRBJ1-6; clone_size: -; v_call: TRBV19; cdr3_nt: TGTGCCAGTAAGCCGGGACAGGGTAATTCACCCCTCCACTTT; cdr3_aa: CASKPGQGNSPLHF
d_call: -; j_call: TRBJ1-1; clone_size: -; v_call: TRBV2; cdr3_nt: TGTGCCAGCAACATACAGGGGAACACTGAAGCTTTCTTT; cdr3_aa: CASNIQGNTEAFF
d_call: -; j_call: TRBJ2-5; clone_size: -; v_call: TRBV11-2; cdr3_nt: TGTGCCAGCAGCTTAGATCTAAGGGGGGGGGAGACCCAGTACTTC; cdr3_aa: CASSLDLRGGETQYF
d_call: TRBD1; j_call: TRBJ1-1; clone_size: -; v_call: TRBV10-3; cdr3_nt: TGTGCCATCAGAGGGGGGACAGGAAACACTGAAGCTTTCTTT; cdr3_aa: CAIRGGTGNTEAFF
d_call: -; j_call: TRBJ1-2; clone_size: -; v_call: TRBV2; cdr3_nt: TGTGCCAGCAACTATTTACCTTCCGGGGGCTACACCTTC; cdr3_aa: CASNYLPSGGYTF
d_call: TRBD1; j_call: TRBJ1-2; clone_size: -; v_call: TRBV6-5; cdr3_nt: TGTGCCAGCAGTTACTCCCCCCAGGGGGCGGTGAATGGCTACACCTTC; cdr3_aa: CASSYSPQGAVNGYTF
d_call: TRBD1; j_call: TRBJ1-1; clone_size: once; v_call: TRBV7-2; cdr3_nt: TGTGCCAGCAGCTTTGATCGAACGACAGGGACCGAAGCTTTCTTT; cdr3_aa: CASSFDRTTGTEAFF
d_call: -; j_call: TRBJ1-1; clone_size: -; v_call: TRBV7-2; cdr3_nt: TGTGCCAGCAGCTCCATTGGCCAGAACACTGAAGCTTTCTTT; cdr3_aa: CASSSIGQNTEAFF
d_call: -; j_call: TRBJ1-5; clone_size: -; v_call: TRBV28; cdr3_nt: TGTGCCAGCAGTTTTTGGGCTCAGCCCCAGCATTTT; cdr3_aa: CASSFWAQPQHF
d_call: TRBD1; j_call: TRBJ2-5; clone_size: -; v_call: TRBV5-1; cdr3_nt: TGCGCCAGCAGTCCTCCGGGACAGGGGGTGACCCAGTACTTC; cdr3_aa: CASSPPGQGVTQYF
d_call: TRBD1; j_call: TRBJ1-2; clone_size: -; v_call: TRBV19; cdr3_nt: TGTGCCACTTCTCCCGAATACAGGGGGCTAAATGGCTACACCTTC; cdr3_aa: CATSPEYRGLNGYTF
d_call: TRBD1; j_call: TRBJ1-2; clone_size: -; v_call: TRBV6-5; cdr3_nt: TGTGCCAGCAGTTCCAGGACAGGGCCCAACTATGGCTACACCTTC; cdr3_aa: CASSSRTGPNYGYTF
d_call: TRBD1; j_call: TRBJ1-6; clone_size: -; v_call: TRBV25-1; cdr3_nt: TGTGCCAGCAGACAGACAGGGGTGGCACCCCTCCACTTT; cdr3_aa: CASRQTGVAPLHF
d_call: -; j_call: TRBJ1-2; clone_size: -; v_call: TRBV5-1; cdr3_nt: TGCGCCAGCAGCCCAGATGGACAGATTAACTATGGCTACACCTTC; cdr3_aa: CASSPDGQINYGYTF
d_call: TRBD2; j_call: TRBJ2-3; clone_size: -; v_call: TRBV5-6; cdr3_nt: TGTGCCAGCAGCCCCGGGACTAGCGGGAAGTTCGTTACGCAGTATTTT; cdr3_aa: CASSPGTSGKFVTQYF
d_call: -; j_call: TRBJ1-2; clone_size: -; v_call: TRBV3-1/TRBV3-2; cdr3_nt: TGTGCCAGCAGCCAGAGCTATGGCTACACCTTC; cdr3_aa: CASSQSYGYTF
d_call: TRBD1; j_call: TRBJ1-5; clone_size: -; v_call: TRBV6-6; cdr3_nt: TGTGCCAGCAGCGTGAAAACCGGGACAGATAATCAGCCCCAGCATTTT; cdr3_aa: CASSVKTGTDNQPQHF
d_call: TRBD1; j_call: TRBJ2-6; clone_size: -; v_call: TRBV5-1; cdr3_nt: TGCGCCAGCAGCTTGGGACGACAGGGGTTTGGGGCCAACGTCCTGACTTTC; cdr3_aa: CASSLGRQGFGANVLTF
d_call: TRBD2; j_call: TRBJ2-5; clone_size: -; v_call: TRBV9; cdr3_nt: TGTGCCAGCAGCGTGTACGGGGGGGCCGGGGAGACCCAGTACTTC; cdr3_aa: CASSVYGGAGETQYF
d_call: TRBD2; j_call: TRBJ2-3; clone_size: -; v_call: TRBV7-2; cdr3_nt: TGTGCCAGCAGCGAAACATTGCTGACTAGCGGGGCAAATACGCAGTATTTT; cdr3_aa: CASSETLLTSGANTQYF
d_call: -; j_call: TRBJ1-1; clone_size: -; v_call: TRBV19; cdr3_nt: TGTGCCAGTAGTATAGCGGGGAGGTTTGAAGCTTTCTTT; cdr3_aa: CASSIAGRFEAFF
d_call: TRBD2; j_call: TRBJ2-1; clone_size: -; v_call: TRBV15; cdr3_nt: TGTGCCACCAGCAGAGGAGACGGCGGGAGGGCCAGGAATGAGCAGTTCTTC; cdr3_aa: CATSRGDGGRARNEQFF
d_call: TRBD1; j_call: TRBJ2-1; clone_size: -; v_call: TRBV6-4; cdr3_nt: TGTGCCAGCAGTGTACAGGGGGCCGCCTACAATGAGCAGTTCTTC; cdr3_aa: CASSVQGAAYNEQFF
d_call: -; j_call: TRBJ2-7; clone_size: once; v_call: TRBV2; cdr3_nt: TGTGCCAGCTACACCCCGGGAGTTCCTGACTACGAGCAGTACTTC; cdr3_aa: CASYTPGVPDYEQYF
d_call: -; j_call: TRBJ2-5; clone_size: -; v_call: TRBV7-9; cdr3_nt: TGTGCCAGCAGCTTAGCGGGGGGGCTCCAGGAGACCCAGTACTTC; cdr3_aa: CASSLAGGLQETQYF
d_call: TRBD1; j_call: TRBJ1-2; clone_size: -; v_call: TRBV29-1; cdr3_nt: TGCAGCGTTGAAGGACAGGGGGTATATGGCTACACCTTC; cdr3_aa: CSVEGQGVYGYTF
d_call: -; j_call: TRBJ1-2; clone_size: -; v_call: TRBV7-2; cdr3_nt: TGTGCCAGCAGCTTAGACCCTAAGGGTGGCGGGGGCTACACCTTC; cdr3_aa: CASSLDPKGGGGYTF
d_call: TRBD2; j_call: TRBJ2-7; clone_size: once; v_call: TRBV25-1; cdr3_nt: TGTGCCAGCAGTGAGACTAGCGGGAGCTCCTACGAGCAGTACTTC; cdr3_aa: CASSETSGSSYEQYF
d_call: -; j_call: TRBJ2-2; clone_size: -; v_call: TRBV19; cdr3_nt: TGTGCCAGTAGCGGGAACGGGGAGCTGTTTTTT; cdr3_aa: CASSGNGELFF
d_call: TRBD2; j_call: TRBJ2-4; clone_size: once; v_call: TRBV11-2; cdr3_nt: TGTGCAGCGGGAGGTTCCAAAAACATTCAGTACTTC; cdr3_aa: CAAGGSKNIQYF
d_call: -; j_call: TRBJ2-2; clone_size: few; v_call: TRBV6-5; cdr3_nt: TGTGCCAGCAGTCAGGGGGGCGGGGAGCTGTTTTTT; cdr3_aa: CASSQGGGELFF
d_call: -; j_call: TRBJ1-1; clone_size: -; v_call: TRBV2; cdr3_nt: TGTGCCAGCAGGCCGGGACAAACGTCTCGGCCGGGAGCTTTCTTT; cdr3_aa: CASRPGQTSRPGAFF
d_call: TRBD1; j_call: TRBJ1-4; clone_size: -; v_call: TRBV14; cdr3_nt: TGTGCCAGCAGCCCGATGGGACAGAATGAAAAACTGTTTTTT; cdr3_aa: CASSPMGQNEKLFF
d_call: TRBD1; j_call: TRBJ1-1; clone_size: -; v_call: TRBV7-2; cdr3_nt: TGTGCCAGCAGCTTAGGTATGCGACAGGGTGAAGCTTTCTTT; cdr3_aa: CASSLGMRQGEAFF
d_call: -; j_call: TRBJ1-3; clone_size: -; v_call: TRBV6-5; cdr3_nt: TGTGCCAGCAGGACAGATTACTCTGGAAACACCATATATTTT; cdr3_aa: CASRTDYSGNTIYF
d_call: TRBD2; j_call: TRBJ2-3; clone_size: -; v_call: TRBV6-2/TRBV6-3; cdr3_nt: TGTGCCAGCAGCCCACTAGCGGGAGGTCCCTTGACCACAGATACGCAGTATTTT; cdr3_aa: CASSPLAGGPLTTDTQYF
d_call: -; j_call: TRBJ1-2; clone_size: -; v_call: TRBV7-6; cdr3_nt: TGTGCCAGCAGCTTAGACTCCACTTATGGCTACACCTTC; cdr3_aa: CASSLDSTYGYTF
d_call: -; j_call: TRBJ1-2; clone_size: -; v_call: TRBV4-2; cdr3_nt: TGTGCCAGCAGCCAAGATGGGAGCGGCAACTATGGCTACACCTTC; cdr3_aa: CASSQDGSGNYGYTF
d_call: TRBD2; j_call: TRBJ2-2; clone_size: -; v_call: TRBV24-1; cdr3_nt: TGTGCCACCAGTGGCGGGAGGTTGTCCGGGGAGCTGTTTTTT; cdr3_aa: CATSGGRLSGELFF
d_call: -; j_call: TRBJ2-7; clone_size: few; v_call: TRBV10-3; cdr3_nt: TGTGCCACCAAAGAGGTCCAGGGTAATAGCCACGAGCAGTACTTC; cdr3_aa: CATKEVQGNSHEQYF
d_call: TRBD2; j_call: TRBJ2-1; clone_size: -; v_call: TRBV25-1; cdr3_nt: TGTGCCAGCACACCAGGTCGTCTAGCGGGGAACAATGAGCAGTTCTTC; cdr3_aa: CASTPGRLAGNNEQFF
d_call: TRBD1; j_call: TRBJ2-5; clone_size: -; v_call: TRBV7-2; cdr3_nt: TGTGCCAGCAGCTCGGGACAGAGGGCGGAGACCCAGTACTTC; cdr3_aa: CASSSGQRAETQYF
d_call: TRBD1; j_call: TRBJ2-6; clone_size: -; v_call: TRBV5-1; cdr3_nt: TGCGCCAGCAGCCCTACAGGGGACCCTGGGGCCAACGTCCTGACTTTC; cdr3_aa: CASSPTGDPGANVLTF
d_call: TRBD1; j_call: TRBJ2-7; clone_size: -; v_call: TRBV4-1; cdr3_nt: TGCGCCAGCAGCCCCGGGCCGGGACAGGGGGCGCGGGAGCAGTACTTC; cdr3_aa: CASSPGPGQGAREQYF
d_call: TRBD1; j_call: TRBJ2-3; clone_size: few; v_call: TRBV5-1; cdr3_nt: TGCGCCAGCAGCAGGGACAGGGCGGGAGATACGCAGTATTTT; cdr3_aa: CASSRDRAGDTQYF
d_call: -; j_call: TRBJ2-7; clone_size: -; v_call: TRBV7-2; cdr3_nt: TGTGCCAGCAGCCTCGAGGAGGACTCCGAGCAGTACTTC; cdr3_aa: CASSLEEDSEQYF
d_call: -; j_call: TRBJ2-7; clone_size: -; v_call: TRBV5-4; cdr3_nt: TGTGCCAGCAGCCCCACGCTAACTAGCTACGAGCAGTACTTC; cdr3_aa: CASSPTLTSYEQYF
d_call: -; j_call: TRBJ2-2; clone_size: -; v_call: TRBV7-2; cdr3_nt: TGTGCCAGCAGCTTCGCCCTAGCCAACACCGGGGAGCTGTTTTTT; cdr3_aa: CASSFALANTGELFF
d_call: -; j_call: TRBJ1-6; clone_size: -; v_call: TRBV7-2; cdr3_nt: TGTGCCAGCAGCTTAGACGGCCTTTCAGTGAGGAATTCACCCCTCCACTTT; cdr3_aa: CASSLDGLSVRNSPLHF
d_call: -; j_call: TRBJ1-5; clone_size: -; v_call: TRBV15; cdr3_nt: TGTGCCACCAGCAGTAGATTCGCAGGGCAACAGCCCCAGCATTTT; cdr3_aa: CATSSRFAGQQPQHF
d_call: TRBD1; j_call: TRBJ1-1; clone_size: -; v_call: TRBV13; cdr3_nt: TGTGCCACACTCAGGGGGCGTTTGAGGACTGAAGCTTTCTTT; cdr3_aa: CATLRGRLRTEAFF
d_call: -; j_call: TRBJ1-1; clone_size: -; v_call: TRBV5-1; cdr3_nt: TGCGCCAGCAGAATGCGACGAGGGAACACTGAAGCTTTCTTT; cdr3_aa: CASRMRRGNTEAFF
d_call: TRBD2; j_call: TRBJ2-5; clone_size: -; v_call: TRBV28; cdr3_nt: TGTGCCAGCAGCAGTCTGGGGGGGGGTATAGAAGAGACCCAGTACTTC; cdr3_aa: CASSSLGGGIEETQYF